This TCR beta chain was observed in a study of CD8 T cells in ankylosing spondylitis. Study conclusions and caveats: There was reportedly significant enrichment of clones that were disease-linked in matched ankylosing spondylitis synovial fluid.

This clonotype was detected many times. What it binds is not known. The ends were cut back, 3 bases at V and 10 bases at J, with 19 bases in the middle. This CDR3 comprises 15 residues. CDR1 is DFQATT and CDR2 is SNEGSKA in the germline V gene (reference sequence). TCRdb independently ran MiXCR on the 5' RACE reads; one entry per CDR3 protein. The repertoire holds about 320,000 distinct CDR3 sequences, with around a tenth as singletons. Sequencing was done on a sample of blood, either unsorted or a sorted T cell fraction (not recorded which). This receptor was identified in a female donor with ankylosing spondylitis or in good health (not recorded which). The J gene is TRBJ1-6, the V gene TRBV20-1; weak D call: TRBD1 (6 bases). The CDR3 DNA is TGCAGTGCTAGTAAGGTGGGGGGCGAAAGATCACCCCTCCACTTT. This translates into CSASKVGGERSPLHF.